Listed here are 3 T cell receptor beta chains from one sample, sequenced in a study of T cells in Graves' hyperthyroidism and ophthalmopathy. There were TCR beta CDR3 regions amplified from RNA transcripts. RT-PCR in the first round (using the HTBI primer set) targeted the TCR CDR3. TCRdb re-called the multiplex PCR reads through MiXCR, storing one row per CDR3 protein. Among some 250,000 distinct CDR3 sequences listed, roughly 15% were seen once. The material sequenced was blood. The receptors shown here come from a woman in her fifties or sixties with Graves' hyperthyroidism that later progressed to Graves' ophthalmopathy.

This clonotype was seen ten or more times. V gene TRBV11-2 combines with J gene TRBJ1-6; 7 nucleotides agree with TRBD1. This CDR3 has 13 amino acids. The germline gives CDR1 SGHAT, CDR2 FQNNGV. J gave up 8 bases and V 3 bases, and 1 base lay outside the gene matches. CDR3 DNA sequence: TGTGCCAGCAGCTTTACAGGGGATTCACCCCTCCACTTT. Protein sequence: CASSFTGDSPLHF.

This clonotype was seen ten or more times. This chain links TRBV27 with TRBJ1-6; 7 bases map to TRBD1. CDR3 size: 13 residues. J lost 5 bases, V lost 5 bases, and 0 bases had no gene match. Per germline, CDR1 MNHEY and CDR2 SMNVEV (reference sequence). The CDR3 region is CASSGTDNSPLHF. CDR3 DNA sequence: TGTGCCAGCAGTGGGACAGATAATTCACCCCTCCACTTT.

This clonotype was seen repeatedly, ten times or more. V is TRBV5-1 and J is TRBJ2-5; TRBD1 might be the D (5 bases). In germline, CDR1 is SGHRS, CDR2 YFSETQ. This CDR3 contains 12 residues. Trimming cost V 1 base and J 4 bases, with 5 bases left between them. CDR3 amino acids: CASSLQGETQYF. The DNA of the CDR3 is TGCGCCAGCAGCTTGCAGGGAGAGACCCAGTACTTC. Based on the CDR3 plus reference TRBV5-1 and TRBJ2-5, the full variable domain is KAGVTQTPRYLIKTRGQQVTLSCSPISGHRSVSWYQQTPGQGLQFLFEYFSETQRNKGNFPGRFSGRQFSNSRSEMNVSTLELGDSALYLCASSLQGETQYFGPGTRLLVL.